This entry concerns a single TCR beta chain. Its antigen remains unidentified. The sample originates from a study of cytomegalovirus exposure and HLA in healthy donors. Study-level information: Earlier, approximately 190 million T cells were analyzed, and fewer than 120 million unique TCR beta sequences were found among them. General observations from the study: According to the study, approximately 150 TCR beta chains were cytomegalovirus-associated. At a 0.05 false discovery rate, a later analysis found approximately 17,000 TCR beta sequences to be associated with HLA alleles.

It was with 60 Vbeta and 13 Jbeta primers that the PCR ran. Original methodology: In a later analysis, the count reached some 83 million unique TCR beta chains, with around 11 million shared. The repertoire was sequenced with immunoSEQ multiplex PCR; TCRdb's copy has only in-frame clones and lacks some. V and J calls and clone size are as listed in that table; D and trimming were resolved from the DNA. The table includes 150,000 to 200,000 clones, approximately 72% detected once. V lost 5 bases and J 0 bases, leaving 14 bases between the germline ends. The CDR3 totals 15 residues. Per germline, CDR1 SEHNR and CDR2 FQNEAQ (reference sequence).

This sequence was found in a man aged 40-49 years in good health and CMV-seropositive. Material for sequencing was PBMCs. This sequence joins TRBV7-9 and TRBJ2-7, with D perhaps matching TRBD1 (5 bases). The CDR3, as DNA: TGTGCCAGCAGCCCACTCCGACAGAGCTCCTACGAGCAGTACTTC. It encodes CASSPLRQSSYEQYF.